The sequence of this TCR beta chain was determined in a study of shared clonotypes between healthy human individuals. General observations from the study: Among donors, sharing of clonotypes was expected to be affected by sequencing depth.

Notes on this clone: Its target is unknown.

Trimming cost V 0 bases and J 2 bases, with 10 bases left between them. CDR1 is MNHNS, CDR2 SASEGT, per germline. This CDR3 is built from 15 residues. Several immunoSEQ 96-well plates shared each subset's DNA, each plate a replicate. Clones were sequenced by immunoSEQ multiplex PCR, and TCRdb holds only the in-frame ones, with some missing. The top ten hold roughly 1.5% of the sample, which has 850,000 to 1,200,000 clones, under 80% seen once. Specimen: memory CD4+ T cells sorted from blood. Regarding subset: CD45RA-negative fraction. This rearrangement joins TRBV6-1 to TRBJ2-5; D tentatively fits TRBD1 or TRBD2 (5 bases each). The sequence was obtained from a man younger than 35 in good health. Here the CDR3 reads CASSEAVRGQETQYF. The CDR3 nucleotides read TGTGCCAGCAGTGAAGCGGTGAGGGGTCAAGAGACCCAGTACTTC.